These 20 T cell receptor beta chains were all obtained from the same sample, sequenced in a study of blood T cell repertoires in COVID-19 (dated by TCRdb to 2019 to 2021). Receptor libraries were prepared by the immunoSEQ multiplex PCR assay. The table was pulled from immuneACCESS by TCRdb, which kept in-frame rearrangements only. Such tables lose some clones; where checked, under half of the loss comes from unresolved V genes, and the rest has no known cause. Counted in this sample were about 300,000 clones; 80% to 95% of them appeared once. The top ten clonotypes cover 6.8% of the sample. Sequenced material: peripheral blood. These receptors came from a woman in her 30s with COVID-19, enrolled during active disease.

The chain employs TRBV7-2 and TRBJ2-3; possibly TRBD1 for D (6 bases). The CDR3 is 13 residues long. Germline V gene sequence: CDR1 SGHTA, CDR2 FQGNSA. The ends were cut back, 4 bases at V and 7 bases at J, with 12 bases in the middle. CDR3 residues: CASSSWDTYTQYF. CDR3 nucleotide sequence: TGTGCCAGCAGCTCGTGGGACACCTATACGCAGTATTTT.

The chain links TRBV15 to TRBJ2-3; D not certain. This CDR3 region has 14 residues. V lost 2 bases and J 0 bases, leaving 6 bases between the germline ends. From germline, CDR1 is LNHNV and CDR2 YYDKDF (reference sequence). The CDR3 sequence is CATSRQVSTDTQYF. The CDR3 DNA reads TGTGCCACCAGCAGACAGGTTAGCACAGATACGCAGTATTTT. The whole variable domain, filled in from reference TRBV15 and TRBJ2-3, reads DAMVIQNPRYQVTQFGKPVTLSCSQTLNHNVMYWYQQKSSQAPKLLFHYYDKDFNNEADTPDNFQSRRPNTSFCFLDIRSPGLGDTAMYLCATSRQVSTDTQYFGPGTRLTVL.

CDR3 sequence: CASSTEGTSRETQYF. CDR3 in DNA: TGCGCCAGCAGCACCGAAGGGACTAGCAGAGAGACCCAGTACTTC. The chain has TRBV5-1 and TRBJ2-5; 9 bases map to TRBD2. CDR1 and CDR2 from the germline V gene are SGHRS and YFSETQ. The CDR3 contains 15 residues. V was pared by 4 bases and J by 4 bases, with 8 bases of the junction left unmatched.

The chain combines TRBV28 with TRBJ1-1, with D hard to call. CDR3 length: 15 amino acids. Trimming took off 3 bases at V and 0 bases at J, with 11 bases between the two ends. The germline CDR1 and CDR2 sequences are MDHEN and SYDVKM. The CDR3 DNA sequence: TGTGCCAGCAGTTTGGGAGGGATGCTGAACACTGAAGCTTTCTTT. Its protein is CASSLGGMLNTEAFF. Full variable domain (missing parts from reference TRBV28 and TRBJ1-1): DVKVTQSSRYLVKRTGEKVFLECVQDMDHENMFWYRQDPGLGLRLIYFSYDVKMKEKGDIPEGYSVSREKKERFSLILESASTNQTSMYLCASSLGGMLNTEAFFGQGTRLTVV.

The chain links TRBV28 to TRBJ1-4; tentative D call: TRBD1 (5 bases). The V end was cut by 3 bases, the J end by 8 bases, with 13 bases between. This CDR3 region has 14 residues. Germline assignment: CDR1 MDHEN and CDR2 SYDVKM. This chain's CDR3 is CASSFGGEPEKLFF. The CDR3 DNA reads as TGTGCCAGCAGTTTCGGAGGGGAACCGGAAAAACTGTTTTTT. Using reference TRBV28 and TRBJ1-4 for the parts outside the CDR3, the full variable domain is DVKVTQSSRYLVKRTGEKVFLECVQDMDHENMFWYRQDPGLGLRLIYFSYDVKMKEKGDIPEGYSVSREKKERFSLILESASTNQTSMYLCASSFGGEPEKLFFGSGTQLSVL.

Here the CDR3 DNA reads TGTGCCAGCAGTTTGGGGGGGTACACCTTC. Its protein is CASSLGGYTF. The gene calls are TRBV27 and TRBJ1-2; tentative D call: TRBD1 (5 bases). Trimming removed 3 bases at V and 11 bases at J, with 7 bases between. In germline, CDR1 is MNHEY, CDR2 SMNVEV (reference sequence). The CDR3 spans 10 residues.

This sequence joins TRBV27 and TRBJ2-7, with 9 bases lining up with TRBD1. With 5 bases clipped from V and 4 bases from J, the junction kept 12 bases outside the gene matches. CDR3 size: 16 residues. Per the germline V gene, CDR1 is MNHEY and CDR2 is SMNVEV (reference sequence). DNA for the CDR3: TGTGCCAGCAGTCCCCCCCGCGGGACAGGGCGGTACGAGCAGTACTTC. Translated, it gives CASSPPRGTGRYEQYF.

The chain employs TRBV11-2 and TRBJ2-3; 7 nucleotides agree with TRBD2. The length of the CDR3 is 16 residues. CDR1 and CDR2 from the germline V gene are SGHAT and FQNNGV. With 0 bases clipped from V and 5 bases from J, the junction kept 8 bases outside the gene matches. CDR3 nucleotide sequence: TGTGCCAGCAGCTTAGAAGGGAGGGCCAGGTTAGATACGCAGTATTTT. Protein sequence: CASSLEGRARLDTQYF.

This clone appeared a few times. The chain employs TRBV28 and TRBJ1-1, with D uncertain. With 6 bases removed from V and 7 bases from J, the gap between germline ends came to 18 bases. The CDR3 sequence is 14 residues long. In germline, CDR1 is MDHEN, CDR2 SYDVKM. The DNA for the CDR3 is TGTGCCAGCAGCAAAGACTGGGGAGTCCTTGAAGCTTTCTTT. This sequence encodes CASSKDWGVLEAFF.

The chain carries TRBV7-3 and TRBJ1-6, with 9 bases fitting TRBD1. With V trimmed by 5 bases and J by 9 bases, 5 bases remained unmatched. Germline V gene lookup returns CDR1 SGHTA and CDR2 FQGTGA. This CDR3 spans 14 amino acids. The CDR3 sequence: CASSVGTGISPLHF. The CDR3 DNA follows: TGTGCCAGCAGCGTGGGGACAGGGATTTCACCCCTCCACTTT.

The CDR3 bases are TGTGCCAGCTCACCGGAGGCCGGGGAGCTGTTTTTT. It encodes CASSPEAGELFF. The chain employs TRBV18 and TRBJ2-2, with D possibly TRBD2 on 5 matching bases. There are 12 residues in the CDR3. V lost 3 bases and J lost 6, with 5 bases in between. From germline, CDR1 is KGHSH and CDR2 LQKENI.

The V call is TRBV24-1, the J call TRBJ2-1; 11 bases match TRBD1. CDR3 length: 16 residues. The J segment lost 7 bases and the V segment lost 4 bases, leaving 8 bases of the junction unmatched. Germline V CDR1 and CDR2: KGHDR, SFDVKD. CDR3 in amino acids: CATSDSGTGGRNEQFF. CDR3 sequence (DNA): TGTGCCACCAGTGACTCCGGGACAGGGGGTAGGAATGAGCAGTTCTTC.

J is TRBJ1-4 and V is TRBV27; D perhaps matches TRBD1 (5 bases). CDR1 and CDR2 (germline): MNHEY, SMNVEV (reference sequence). The CDR3 extends over 15 amino acids. Trimming took off 4 bases at V and 8 bases at J, with 17 bases between the two ends. CDR3 loop: CASSSWDWAGEKLFF. The DNA for the CDR3 is TGTGCCAGCAGTTCCTGGGACTGGGCGGGCGAAAAACTGTTTTTT. Filled out from reference TRBV27 and TRBJ1-4, the complete variable domain reads EAQVTQNPRYLITVTGKKLTVTCSQNMNHEYMSWYRQDPGLGLRQIYYSMNVEVTDKGDVPEGYKVSRKEKRNFPLILESPSPNQTSLYFCASSSWDWAGEKLFFGSGTQLSVL.

The rearrangement links TRBV9 to TRBJ1-4; 7 bases fit TRBD1. There are 17 residues in the CDR3. J lost 9 bases, V lost 4 bases, and 18 bases had no gene match. The germline gives CDR1 SGDLS, CDR2 YYNGEE. In DNA form, the CDR3 reads TGTGCCAGCAGCACGGTAGGGGGCGGGACAGTCCCTCAAAAACTGTTTTTT. Protein: CASSTVGGGTVPQKLFF.

The chain carries TRBV4-2 and TRBJ2-1; D is perhaps TRBD1 (6 bases). The CDR3 runs 15 residues. Germline assignment: CDR1 LGHNA and CDR2 YNFKEQ. The V gene lost 4 bases and the J gene lost 3 bases, with 13 bases spanning the gap. CDR3 region: CASSPEADSYNEQFF. The DNA of the CDR3 is TGTGCCAGCAGCCCGGAGGCGGACAGCTACAATGAGCAGTTCTTC.

V gene TRBV9 combines with J gene TRBJ2-7; 7 nucleotides match TRBD2. The length of the CDR3 is 14 residues. In germline, CDR1 is SGDLS, CDR2 YYNGEE. The trim removed 0 bases at V and 2 bases at J, leaving 2 bases unmatched. The CDR3 sequence is CASSVAAGTYEQYF. The CDR3, as DNA: TGTGCCAGCAGCGTAGCAGCGGGAACCTACGAGCAGTACTTC.

The J gene is TRBJ1-6, the V gene TRBV9; D may be TRBD1 (5 bases). The CDR3 contains 15 residues. Trimming took off 0 bases at V and 9 bases at J, with 13 bases between the two ends. Germline V gene data show CDR1 as SGDLS and CDR2 as YYNGEE. CDR3 sequence reads: CASSVVSGQGSPLHF. The CDR3 DNA reads TGTGCCAGCAGCGTAGTTTCAGGGCAAGGTTCACCCCTCCACTTT.

The chain joins TRBV27 to TRBJ2-1; 10 bases map to TRBD1. The V gene end was trimmed by 7 bases and the J gene end by 1 base; junction bases not matched to a gene: 13. The V gene's germline CDR1 is MNHEY and CDR2 SMNVEV (reference sequence). The CDR3 extends over 18 amino acids. CDR3 sequence (DNA): TGTGCCAGCACGGGGGTGATGACAGGGGGCGAATCCTACAATGAGCAGTTCTTC. Residues: CASTGVMTGGESYNEQFF.

The chain combines TRBV14 with TRBJ2-7, with 9 bases that match TRBD2. CDR1 SGHDN and CDR2 FVKESK come from the germline V gene. The CDR3 has 14 residues. J gave up 8 bases and V 8 bases, and 13 bases lay outside the gene matches. The CDR3 DNA is TGTGCCAGCCGACCGACTAGCGGACCTACCCAGCAGTACTTC. Encoded protein: CASRPTSGPTQQYF. Complete variable domain (other parts from reference TRBV14 and TRBJ2-7): EAGVTQFPSHSVIEKGQTVTLRCDPISGHDNLYWYRRVMGKEIKFLLHFVKESKQDESGMPNNRFLAERTGGTYSTLKVQPAELEDSGVYFCASRPTSGPTQQYFGPGTRLTVT.

CDR3 sequence reads: CASSSKGVRETQYF. The CDR3 DNA follows: TGTGCCAGCAGCTCAAAGGGAGTGAGGGAGACCCAGTACTTC. The chain has TRBV7-3 and TRBJ2-5; tentatively, D is TRBD2 (5 bases). CDR1 and CDR2 from the germline V gene are SGHTA and FQGTGA. Trimming removed 4 bases at V and 5 bases at J, with 14 bases between. The CDR3 totals 14 residues.